Listed below are T cell receptor beta chains from one sample, sequenced in a study of glioma-infiltrating T cells after dendritic cell vaccination. Sequencing was performed with immunoSEQ multiplex PCR; in TCRdb, only in-frame clones are kept and a portion is missing. The sample carries some 90,000 clones, roughly 77% recorded once. The material was blood, obtained after dendritic cell vaccination. Receptor source: a human donor with glioblastoma. The conserved cysteine and the conserved F or W are not part of the CDR3 here.

V gene	J gene	CDR3 protein
TRBV29-1	TRBJ2-7	SVEGLAGLTGEQY
TRBV14	TRBJ1-5	ASRSSRRREGISNQPQH
TRBV9	TRBJ2-1	ASSDYARGARGGEQF
TRBV19	TRBJ1-5	ASSAQGKASNQPQH
TRBV9	TRBJ1-1	ASSAQLNTEAF
TRBV11-2	TRBJ1-3	ASSSRSLSGNTIY
TRBV7-9	TRBJ2-1	ASSLFSVLADEQF
TRBV11-3	TRBJ2-7	ASSSDRGEQY
TRBV18	TRBJ2-3	ASSHIKLAGTDTQY
TRBV28	TRBJ1-4	ASWWGANEKLF
TRBV19	TRBJ1-1	ASSPGQGNAEAF
TRBV11-2	TRBJ1-1	ASTLVRGRPEAF
TRBV29-1	TRBJ2-1	SVRPSGGLGNEQF
TRBV15	TRBJ1-1	ATSSTGGTEAF
TRBV10-3	TRBJ2-3	AISEDGGRALSTDTQY
TRBV30	TRBJ1-5	AWSVSTPGQGNQPQH
TRBV7-6	TRBJ1-4	ASSPRDRANEKLF
TRBV9	TRBJ1-2	ASSVSGGDGYT
TRBV7-3	TRBJ2-5	ASSFERGETQY
TRBV5-4	TRBJ2-5	ASSLARRGETQY
TRBV5-6	TRBJ1-2	ASSLVGTAQYGYT
TRBV6-5	TRBJ2-5	ASSIQGAAPETQY
TRBV14	TRBJ2-1	ASSFQGGHEQF
TRBV19	TRBJ2-3	ASSIVGERTDTQY
TRBV4-2	TRBJ2-3	ASSQTWTSDTDTQY
TRBV5-1	TRBJ1-3	ASSLGPGGSGNTIY
TRBV5-1	TRBJ2-3	ASSRSTSGGQGTDTQY